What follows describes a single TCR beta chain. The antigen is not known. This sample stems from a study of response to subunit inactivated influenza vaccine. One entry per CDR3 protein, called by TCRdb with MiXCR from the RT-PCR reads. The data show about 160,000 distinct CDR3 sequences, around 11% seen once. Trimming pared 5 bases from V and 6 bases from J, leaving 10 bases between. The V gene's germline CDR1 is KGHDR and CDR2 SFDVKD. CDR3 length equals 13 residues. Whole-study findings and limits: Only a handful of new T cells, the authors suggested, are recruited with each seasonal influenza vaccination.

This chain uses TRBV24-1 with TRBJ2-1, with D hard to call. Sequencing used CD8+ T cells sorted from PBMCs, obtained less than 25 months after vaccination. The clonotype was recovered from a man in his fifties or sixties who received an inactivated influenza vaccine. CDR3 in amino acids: CATSGVDANEQFF. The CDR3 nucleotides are TGTGCCACCAGTGGAGTCGACGCCAATGAGCAGTTCTTC.